A single sample gave rise to the 20 T cell receptor beta chains below, sequenced in a study of regulatory T cells in long-lasting Graves disease. Building of the TCR beta libraries involved iRepertoire HTBI primers and Arm-PCR of CDR3 regions. Each CDR3 protein is one row after TCRdb ran MiXCR on the multiplex PCR reads. This table has approximately 380,000 distinct CDR3 sequences, around 21% appearing once. Time point meaning: persistent/refractory GD, antithyroid drugs over 5 years with positive TRAb. The authors made the TCR library using RNA they extracted from PBMCs. The sequencing used peripheral blood mononuclear cells (PBMCs), collected when the disease was refractory, from a patient treated with antithyroid drugs. These receptors all come from a female donor with Graves disease.

The rearrangement uses TRBV27 and TRBJ1-2, with 9 bases fitting TRBD1. The germline V gene has CDR1 MNHEY and CDR2 SMNVEV (reference sequence). This CDR3 is 19 amino acids long. The trim removed 3 bases at V and 8 bases at J, leaving 22 bases unmatched. CDR3 nucleotides: TGTGCCAGCAGTTTTCTGTCCAGGGACAGGGCCCCCGTCGTTGGAGGCTACACCTTC. Its translation is CASSFLSRDRAPVVGGYTF.

The V call is TRBV6-2 or TRBV6-3, the J call TRBJ2-7, with 8 bases identical to TRBD1. J gave up 7 bases and V 5 bases, and 7 bases lay outside the gene matches. The CDR3 has 13 residues. Germline V lookup: CDR1 MNHEY, CDR2 SVGEGT. This CDR3 is CASSQTGAREQYF. The DNA of the CDR3 is TGTGCCAGCAGTCAGACAGGGGCGCGGGAGCAGTACTTC.

J is TRBJ1-4 and V is TRBV29-1; D not certain. The CDR3 is 8 residues long. Germline V gene sequence: CDR1 SQVTM, CDR2 ANQGSEA. Trimming took off 5 bases at V and 10 bases at J, with 2 bases between the two ends. CDR3 amino acids: CSVRKLFF. CDR3 DNA sequence: TGCAGCGTTAGAAAACTGTTTTTT.

The chain uses TRBV6-1 and TRBJ2-2; the D call may be TRBD1 or TRBD2 (7 bases each). CDR1 is MNHNS and CDR2 is SASEGT in the germline V gene. V lost 5 bases, J lost 4 bases, and 17 bases lay in between. The CDR3 spans 16 residues. This CDR3 reads CASSRGGGAPTGELFF. DNA of the CDR3: TGTGCCAGCAGTAGGGGAGGGGGCGCTCCCACCGGGGAGCTGTTTTTT.

This clonotype was seen more than once but under ten times. The J gene is TRBJ2-7, the V gene TRBV2, with D perhaps TRBD2 (5 bases). CDR3 length equals 14 residues. Germline CDR1 and CDR2: SNHLY and FYNNEI. V was shortened by 5 bases and J by 2 bases, with 13 bases between the two germline ends. This CDR3 is CASSYDYNPYEQYF. CDR3 nucleotides: TGTGCCAGCAGTTATGACTACAATCCCTACGAGCAGTACTTC.

The chain employs TRBV30 and TRBJ1-5, with D tentatively TRBD1 (6 bases). The CDR3 contains 15 residues. Germline loops: CDR1 GTSNPN, CDR2 SVGIG (reference sequence). V lost 4 bases and J lost 0, with 13 bases in between. CDR3 sequence (DNA): TGTGCCTGGAAGACCAGGGGTTCTAGCAATCAGCCCCAGCATTTT. Amino acid sequence: CAWKTRGSSNQPQHF.

This clonotype occurred many times. The J gene is TRBJ1-1, the V gene TRBV6-1; no definite D call. The CDR3 spans 14 residues. V dropped 6 bases and J dropped 1 base, with 12 bases sitting between them. From germline, CDR1 is MNHNS and CDR2 SASEGT. CDR3 coding DNA: TGTGCCAGCAGAAGCGTCGCCGCGAACACTGAAGCTTTCTTT. This translates into CASRSVAANTEAFF.

This sequence joins TRBV7-2 and TRBJ2-3; 10 bases agree with TRBD2. Germline CDR1 SGHTA, CDR2 FQGNSA. The J segment lost 7 bases and the V segment lost 2 bases, leaving 9 bases of the junction unmatched. The CDR3 covers 16 residues. The CDR3 region has the DNA TGTGCCAGCAGCTTAAGCCCGACTAGCGGGTCGAATACGCAGTATTTT. This sequence encodes CASSLSPTSGSNTQYF.

Many counts were recorded for this clonotype. The CDR3 region has the DNA TGTGCCAGCAGTCGGAATACAGAAGCCGAAGCTTTCTTT. Translation gives CASSRNTEAEAFF. The V call is TRBV12-3 or TRBV12-4, the J call TRBJ1-1, with D unresolved. V lost 5 bases to trimming and J lost 8 bases, with 15 bases between them. CDR3 length: 13 amino acids.

This clonotype was observed at least ten times. The gene calls are TRBV6-9 and TRBJ2-5; weak D call: TRBD1 (5 bases). Germline V gives CDR1 MNHGY, CDR2 SVAAGI. CDR3 length: 16 residues. V shed 4 bases and J shed 1 base, with 16 bases lying between them. The CDR3 DNA reads TGTGCCAGCAGTTCCCTTCCCCACAGGAGCCAAGAGACCCAGTACTTC. This sequence encodes CASSSLPHRSQETQYF.

This clonotype was observed many times. CDR3 amino acids: CASSMTSGGYEQYF. The CDR3 coding sequence is TGTGCCAGCAGCATGACTAGCGGAGGCTACGAGCAGTACTTC. The V gene is TRBV7-2, the J gene TRBJ2-7, with 9 bases fitting TRBD2. From germline, CDR1 is SGHTA and CDR2 FQGNSA. CDR3 length: 14 amino acids. Trimming at V came to 5 bases and at J to 3 bases, leaving 5 bases not matched to a gene.

The chain links TRBV7-6 to TRBJ2-7; TRBD1 aligns across 7 bases. CDR1 is SGHVS, CDR2 FNYEAQ, per germline. The CDR3 runs to 16 residues. The J segment lost 4 bases and the V segment lost 5 bases, leaving 14 bases of the junction unmatched. CDR3: CASSPSDRVMGYEQYF. CDR3 sequence (DNA): TGTGCCAGCAGCCCAAGCGACAGGGTGATGGGTTACGAGCAGTACTTC.

This clonotype was detected many times. The rearrangement links TRBV2 to TRBJ2-1; possible D gene TRBD2, 6 bases. Germline V CDR1 and CDR2: SNHLY, FYNNEI. Trimming shortened V by 4 bases and J by 8 bases, and 15 bases separated the two germline ends. This CDR3 spans 14 amino acids. The CDR3 loop reads CASSGLVRSDEQFF. The CDR3 bases are TGTGCCAGCAGTGGACTAGTACGTTCGGATGAGCAGTTCTTC.

This clonotype was counted ten times or more. The chain is built from TRBV20-1 and TRBJ2-5; 8 bases match TRBD1. Losses at the gene ends were 0 bases for V and 5 bases for J; bases not matched to a gene: 8. The germline gives CDR1 DFQATT, CDR2 SNEGSKA (reference sequence). The CDR3 contains 15 residues. The CDR3 region is CSARDEGYRGETQYF. CDR3 bases: TGCAGTGCTAGAGATGAGGGTTACAGGGGGGAGACCCAGTACTTC.

The genes are TRBV20-1 and TRBJ2-7; TRBD1 aligns across 9 bases. V shed 4 bases and J 0 bases; nucleotides not matched to a gene: 7. The CDR3 covers 15 residues. The germline CDR1 and CDR2 sequences are DFQATT and SNEGSKA (reference sequence). The CDR3 coding sequence is TGCAGTGCTACTGATTCGGGACAGGGCTCCTACGAGCAGTACTTC. Protein sequence: CSATDSGQGSYEQYF.

The chain links TRBV10-3 to TRBJ2-7; 11 nucleotides align to TRBD2. Germline V gene lookup returns CDR1 ENHRY and CDR2 SYGVKD. This CDR3 region has 16 residues. Losses at the gene ends were 1 base for V and 7 bases for J; bases not matched to a gene: 9. CDR3 nucleotide sequence: TGTGCCATCAGTGAGTTTATAACTAGCGGGAGTAGGGAGCAGTACTTC. Its protein is CAISEFITSGSREQYF.

This clonotype came up many times. The chain joins TRBV18 to TRBJ2-5; D possibly matches TRBD1 or TRBD2 (5 bases each). There are 13 residues in the CDR3. Germline loops: CDR1 KGHSH, CDR2 LQKENI. V gave up 2 bases and J gave up 3 bases, with 7 bases separating them. The CDR3 DNA reads as TGTGCCAGCTCACCAGAGGGGAAAGAGACCCAGTACTTC. Residues: CASSPEGKETQYF. The variable domain in full, completed from reference TRBV18 and TRBJ2-5, reads NAGVMQNPRHLVRRRGQEARLRCSPMKGHSHVYWYRQLPEEGLKFMVYLQKENIIDESGMPKERFSAEFPKEGPSILRIQQVVRGDSAAYFCASSPEGKETQYFGPGTRLLVL.

This clonotype was seen at least ten times. The rearrangement joins TRBV28 to TRBJ2-7; 8 nucleotides match TRBD2. This CDR3 comprises 14 residues. Germline V gene sequence: CDR1 MDHEN, CDR2 SYDVKM. With V trimmed by 4 bases and J by 3 bases, 5 bases remained unmatched. CDR3 sequence (DNA): TGTGCCAGCAGTTCGGCGGGACTAGTCTACGAGCAGTACTTC. This gives the protein CASSSAGLVYEQYF.

V gene TRBV4-3 combines with J gene TRBJ1-6, with a weak D call TRBD1 (6 bases). Per the germline V gene, CDR1 is LGHNA and CDR2 is YSLEER. The CDR3 has 16 residues. Trimming shortened V by 0 bases and J by 3 bases, and 9 bases separated the two germline ends. The CDR3 DNA reads TGCGCCAGCAGCCAAGAAACAGGGAACTATAATTCACCCCTCCACTTT. Its protein is CASSQETGNYNSPLHF.

Regarding this clonotype: This may arise from a read error, as a much more abundant clone is one base away. The chain joins TRBV27 to TRBJ2-2; D is perhaps TRBD1 (6 bases). Germline V gene data show CDR1 as MNHEY and CDR2 as SMNVEV (reference sequence). The CDR3 length is 13 residues. CDR3 sequence reads: CASSVTGTGELLF. The CDR3 DNA sequence: TGTGCCAGCAGTGTCACAGGGACCGGGGAGCTGCTTTTT.